Each of the 15 T cell receptor beta chains below was sequenced from the same sample in a study of T cell responses to AZD1222 COVID-19 vaccine. Data came from immunoSEQ multiplex PCR; TCRdb stores just in-frame clones and leaves some out. The sample carries around 130,000 clones, about 94% recorded once. The sample in question was peripheral blood, obtained on day 0 of AZD1222 vaccination. These receptor sequences come from an adult in good health.

This chain uses TRBV5-1 with TRBJ1-4; no firm D call. Germline V gene lookup returns CDR1 SGHRS and CDR2 YFSETQ. Trimming left V 5 bases short and J 2 bases short, with 13 bases between. The CDR3 is 15 residues long. Written as DNA, the CDR3 is TGCGCCAGCAGGCCCTTGGGCGCGACTAATGAAAAACTGTTTTTT. Protein product: CASRPLGATNEKLFF.

This clone was detected once. The chain is built from TRBV6-6 and TRBJ1-5; D not certain. This CDR3 has 15 amino acids. Germline CDR1 reads MNHNY; CDR2 reads SVGAGI (reference sequence). V was pared by 0 bases and J by 5 bases, with 11 bases between. This CDR3 is CASSYSSGEDQPQHF. In nucleotides, the CDR3 is TGTGCCAGCAGTTACTCGAGTGGGGAGGATCAGCCCCAGCATTTT.

The chain joins TRBV6-5 to TRBJ2-1; 11 bases align to TRBD2. Germline V lookup: CDR1 MNHEY, CDR2 SVGAGI. CDR3 length equals 15 residues. The V gene end was trimmed by 6 bases and the J gene end by 4 bases; junction bases not matched to a gene: 5. The CDR3 bases are TGTGCCAGCAGGCTCGGGACTAGCGGATACAATGAGCAGTTCTTC. Translated: CASRLGTSGYNEQFF.

This clone was seen just once. The DNA of the CDR3 is TGTGCCAGCAGACCCCGGACAGCCACAAACACTGAAGCTTTCTTT. This translates into CASRPRTATNTEAFF. The chain carries TRBV28 and TRBJ1-1; maybe TRBD1 (6 bases). Trimming left V 6 bases short and J 2 bases short, with 16 bases between. The CDR3 spans 15 residues. CDR1 is MDHEN, CDR2 SYDVKM, per germline.

J is TRBJ2-3 and V is TRBV5-1, with D tentatively TRBD2 (6 bases). The V and J ends lost 1 base and 7 bases respectively, with 16 bases between them. CDR1 is SGHRS, CDR2 YFSETQ, per germline. The CDR3 has 15 amino acids. The CDR3 spells CASSLFAGSGHTQYF. In DNA, the CDR3 is TGCGCCAGCAGCTTGTTTGCGGGGTCGGGTCATACGCAGTATTTT.

The rearrangement uses TRBV28 and TRBJ2-7; TRBD2 aligns across 11 bases. V dropped 4 bases and J dropped 5; count of bases not matched to a gene: 13. Germline V lookup: CDR1 MDHEN, CDR2 SYDVKM. The CDR3 is 17 amino acids. CDR3 sequence (DNA): TGTGCCAGCAGTTCCCCCTCCTTAGCGGGAGGGACGGACGAGCAGTACTTC. Amino acids: CASSSPSLAGGTDEQYF.

The rearrangement joins TRBV7-2 to TRBJ2-3, with a possible D match to TRBD2 (7 bases). V dropped 5 bases and J dropped 6 bases, with 12 bases sitting between them. CDR1 and CDR2 (germline): SGHTA, FQGNSA. The CDR3 contains 13 residues. Here the CDR3 DNA reads TGTGCCAGCAGCCACCGGGGGGCCGATACGCAGTATTTT. It yields the protein CASSHRGADTQYF.

The J gene is TRBJ1-1, the V gene TRBV7-8; the D is unclear. Germline CDR1 is SGHVS and CDR2 is FQNEAQ. The CDR3 totals 13 residues. V dropped 3 bases and J dropped 4 bases, with 9 bases sitting between them. In DNA, the CDR3 is TGTGCCAGCAGCTTGGAAGGAGGCACTGAAGCTTTCTTT. It encodes CASSLEGGTEAFF.

The chain links TRBV19 to TRBJ2-7; either TRBD1 or TRBD2 may fit D (5 bases each). V lost 4 bases to trimming and J lost 3 bases, with 10 bases between them. The CDR3 consists of 13 residues. Germline-derived CDR1 and CDR2 are LNHDA and SQIVND (reference sequence). The CDR3: CASSTLRGYEQYF. CDR3 coding DNA: TGTGCCAGTAGTACCTTGAGGGGCTACGAGCAGTACTTC.

The V gene is TRBV27, the J gene TRBJ1-1; 10 bases map to TRBD1. Unmatched junction bases numbered 12, after V lost 8 bases and J lost 3 bases. The CDR3 consists of 16 residues. In germline, CDR1 is MNHEY, CDR2 SMNVEV (reference sequence). CDR3 in DNA: TGTGCCAGCGGAAGCCCGGACAGGGGGTCGGACACTGAAGCTTTCTTT. Its translation: CASGSPDRGSDTEAFF.

This rearrangement joins TRBV5-4 to TRBJ2-1; perhaps TRBD1 as D (5 bases). This CDR3 is built from 15 residues. V gave up 0 bases and J gave up 0 bases, with 7 bases separating them. Germline V gives CDR1 SGHNT, CDR2 YYREEE (reference sequence). The CDR3 DNA reads as TGTGCCAGCAGCTTGGATCAGGGCTCCTACAATGAGCAGTTCTTC. This sequence encodes CASSLDQGSYNEQFF.

The chain recombines TRBV19 with TRBJ2-1; the match to TRBD2 covers 10 bases. CDR3 size: 18 residues. Germline assignment: CDR1 LNHDA and CDR2 SQIVND (reference sequence). Unmatched junction bases numbered 11, after V lost 2 bases and J lost 4 bases. The DNA for the CDR3 is TGTGCCAGTAGTATATTCCCTAGCGGGAGAGGGAGGTACAATGAGCAGTTCTTC. Translated: CASSIFPSGRGRYNEQFF.

The rearrangement uses TRBV30 and TRBJ1-2, with D hard to call. Trimming stripped 3 bases from V and 7 bases from J, with 18 bases between. The germline CDR1 and CDR2 sequences are GTSNPN and SVGIG (reference sequence). This CDR3 has 14 amino acids. This CDR3 is CAWRAGQVLGGYTF. CDR3 DNA: TGTGCCTGGAGGGCGGGCCAGGTGCTTGGTGGCTACACCTTC. The full variable domain, its missing parts supplied by reference TRBV30 and TRBJ1-2, is SQTIHQWPATLVQPVGSPLSLECTVEGTSNPNLYWYRQAAGRGLQLLFYSVGIGQISSEVPQNLSASRPQDRQFILSSKKLLLSDSGFYLCAWRAGQVLGGYTFGSGTRLTVV.

The genes are TRBV6-5 and TRBJ1-5; D gene ambiguous. Germline V gives CDR1 MNHEY, CDR2 SVGAGI. This CDR3 is 13 amino acids long. With 0 bases removed from V and 6 bases from J, the gap between germline ends came to 6 bases. The CDR3 DNA reads as TGTGCCAGCAGTTACTCGACGGGTCAGCCCCAGCATTTT. Protein: CASSYSTGQPQHF.

This clone has just one count. V and J are TRBV6-6 and TRBJ1-1; D is undetermined. The CDR3 covers 13 residues. Germline CDR1 reads MNHNY; CDR2 reads SVGAGI (reference sequence). V was clipped by 8 bases and J by 2 bases, with 12 bases between them. CDR3 sequence reads: CASYQVLNTEAFF. CDR3 bases: TGTGCCAGCTATCAGGTTCTTAACACTGAAGCTTTCTTT.